These 5 T cell receptor beta chains originate from one sample sequenced in a study of blood T cell repertoires in COVID-19. Sequencing used immunoSEQ multiplex PCR; TCRdb keeps in-frame clones, though not all of them. The sample has approximately 150,000 clones, roughly 86% seen once; the top ten hold about 16%. The sequenced sample consisted of peripheral blood. Receptor source: a human donor with acute or convalescent COVID-19. The donor label of this sample is uncertain.

This clone is a singleton in its sample. This chain uses TRBV5-1 with TRBJ1-5, with D unresolved. Trimming took off 3 bases at V and 2 bases at J, with 18 bases between the two ends. Germline-derived CDR1 and CDR2 are SGHRS and YFSETQ. The CDR3 extends over 17 amino acids. The CDR3 loop reads CASSYHRRVEGNQPQHF. The CDR3 region has the DNA TGCGCCAGCAGCTACCACCGGCGGGTAGAGGGCAATCAGCCCCAGCATTTT.

The chain recombines TRBV7-2 with TRBJ2-5, with D tentatively TRBD2 (5 bases). Germline V gene data show CDR1 as SGHTA and CDR2 as FQGNSA. The V gene lost 2 bases and the J gene lost 7 bases, with 14 bases spanning the gap. The CDR3 runs 14 residues. CDR3 residues: CASSLQLVTGTQYF. The CDR3 DNA follows: TGTGCCAGCAGCTTACAACTAGTCACGGGGACCCAGTACTTC. Using reference TRBV7-2 and TRBJ2-5 for the parts outside the CDR3, the full variable domain is GAGVSQSPSNKVTEKGKDVELRCDPISGHTALYWYRQSLGQGLEFLIYFQGNSAPDKSGLPSDRFSAERTGGSVSTLTIQRTQQEDSAVYLCASSLQLVTGTQYFGPGTRLLVL.

The chain's CDR3 is CASSPEAPSYNEQFF. CDR3 DNA sequence: TGCGCCAGCAGCCCCGAGGCTCCTTCCTACAATGAGCAGTTCTTC. The chain has TRBV5-1 and TRBJ2-1; no firm D call. The CDR3 length is 15 residues. CDR1 is SGHRS and CDR2 is YFSETQ in the germline V gene. With 4 bases removed from V and 1 base from J, the gap between germline ends came to 12 bases.

This clone turned up a few times. CDR3 amino acids: CASSFGTGKGEQYF. CDR3 coding DNA: TGTGCCAGCAGCTTCGGGACAGGGAAGGGCGAGCAGTACTTC. The chain uses TRBV5-6 and TRBJ2-7, with TRBD1 matching 9 bases. The CDR3 runs 14 residues. Trimming at V came to 2 bases and at J to 6 bases, leaving 6 bases not matched to a gene. Looked up from germline, CDR1 is SGHDT and CDR2 is YYEEEE.

This chain connects TRBV5-1 to TRBJ1-1; no reliable D call. V was cut by 0 bases and J by 5 bases, with 8 bases left in between. The CDR3 runs 13 residues. From germline, CDR1 is SGHRS and CDR2 YFSETQ. The CDR3 DNA sequence: TGCGCCAGCAGCTTGGCCCCGGGGACTGAAGCTTTCTTT. It translates to CASSLAPGTEAFF.